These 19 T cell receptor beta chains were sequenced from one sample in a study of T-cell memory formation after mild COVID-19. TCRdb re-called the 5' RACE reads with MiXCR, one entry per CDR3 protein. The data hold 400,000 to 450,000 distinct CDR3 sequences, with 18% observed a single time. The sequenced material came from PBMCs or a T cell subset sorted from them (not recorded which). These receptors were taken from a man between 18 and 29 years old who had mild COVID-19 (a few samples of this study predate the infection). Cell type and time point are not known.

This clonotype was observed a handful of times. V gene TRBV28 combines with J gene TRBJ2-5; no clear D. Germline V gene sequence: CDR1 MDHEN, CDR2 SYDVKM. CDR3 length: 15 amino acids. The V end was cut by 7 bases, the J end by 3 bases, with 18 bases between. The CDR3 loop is CASTRRTGLKETQYF. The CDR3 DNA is TGTGCCAGCACTCGCCGGACCGGTCTTAAAGAGACCCAGTACTTC.

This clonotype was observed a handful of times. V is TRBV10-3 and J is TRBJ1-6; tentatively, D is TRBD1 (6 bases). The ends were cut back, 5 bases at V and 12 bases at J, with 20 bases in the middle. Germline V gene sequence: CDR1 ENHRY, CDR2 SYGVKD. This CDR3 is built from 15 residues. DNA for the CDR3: TGTGCCATCAGTCACCTACCCGGGACATCCGGACCCCTCCACTTT. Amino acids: CAISHLPGTSGPLHF.

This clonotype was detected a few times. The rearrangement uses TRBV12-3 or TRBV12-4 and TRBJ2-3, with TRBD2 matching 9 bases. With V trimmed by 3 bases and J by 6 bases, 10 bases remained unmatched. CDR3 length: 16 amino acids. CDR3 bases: TGTGCCAGCAGTTTCGTTGGCGGGGGGGCAGGGGATACGCAGTATTTT. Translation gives CASSFVGGGAGDTQYF.

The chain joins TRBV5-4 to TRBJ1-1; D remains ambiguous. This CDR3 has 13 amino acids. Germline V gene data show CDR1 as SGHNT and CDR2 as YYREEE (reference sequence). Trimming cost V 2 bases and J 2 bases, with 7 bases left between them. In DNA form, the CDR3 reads TGTGCCAGCAGCTTCATATTAAACACTGAAGCTTTCTTT. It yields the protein CASSFILNTEAFF.

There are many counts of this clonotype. In DNA form, the CDR3 reads TGTGCCAGCAGCTTAGGACTACGTCAAGAGACCCAGTACTTC. Residues: CASSLGLRQETQYF. V gene TRBV7-2 combines with J gene TRBJ2-5; D is perhaps TRBD2 (5 bases). With 1 base removed from V and 2 bases from J, the gap between germline ends came to 8 bases. This CDR3 comprises 14 residues. CDR1 is SGHTA, CDR2 FQGNSA, per germline.

The CDR3 sequence is CAWSGVQGSHYNEQFF. The CDR3 DNA reads as TGTGCCTGGAGTGGGGTACAGGGGTCTCACTACAATGAGCAGTTCTTC. V usage is TRBV30 and J usage is TRBJ2-1, with TRBD1 matching over 7 bases. CDR1 and CDR2 (germline): GTSNPN, SVGIG (reference sequence). The length of the CDR3 is 16 residues. Trimming removed 1 base from V and 3 bases from J; junction bases left unmatched: 9. Supplemented by reference TRBV30 and TRBJ2-1, the full variable domain reads SQTIHQWPATLVQPVGSPLSLECTVEGTSNPNLYWYRQAAGRGLQLLFYSVGIGQISSEVPQNLSASRPQDRQFILSSKKLLLSDSGFYLCAWSGVQGSHYNEQFFGPGTRLTVL.

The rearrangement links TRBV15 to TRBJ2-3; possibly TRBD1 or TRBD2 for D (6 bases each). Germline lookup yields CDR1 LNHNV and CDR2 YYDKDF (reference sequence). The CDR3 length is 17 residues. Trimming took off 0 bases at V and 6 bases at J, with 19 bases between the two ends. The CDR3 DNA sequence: TGTGCCACCAGCAGAGATCCAGGTGGGGGGCCTTGGGATACGCAGTATTTT. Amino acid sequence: CATSRDPGGGPWDTQYF.

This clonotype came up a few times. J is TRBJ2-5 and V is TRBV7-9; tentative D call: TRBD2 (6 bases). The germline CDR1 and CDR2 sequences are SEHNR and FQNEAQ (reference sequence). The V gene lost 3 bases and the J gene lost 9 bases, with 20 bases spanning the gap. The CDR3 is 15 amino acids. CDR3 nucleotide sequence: TGTGCCAGCAGCTTGCCGGGACTCTCGTTAGGGGCCCAGTACTTC. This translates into CASSLPGLSLGAQYF. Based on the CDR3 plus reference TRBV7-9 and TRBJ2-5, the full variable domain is DTGVSQNPRHKITKRGQNVTFRCDPISEHNRLYWYRQTLGQGPEFLTYFQNEAQLEKSRLLSDRFSAERPKGSFSTLEIQRTEQGDSAMYLCASSLPGLSLGAQYFGPGTRLLVL.

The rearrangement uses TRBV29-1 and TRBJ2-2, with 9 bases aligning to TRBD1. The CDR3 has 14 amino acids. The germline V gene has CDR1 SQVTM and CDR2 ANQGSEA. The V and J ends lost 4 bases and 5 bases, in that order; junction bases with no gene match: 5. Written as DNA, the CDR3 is TGCAGCGTTGGGGGGACAGGGCAGACCGGGGAGCTGTTTTTT. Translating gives CSVGGTGQTGELFF.

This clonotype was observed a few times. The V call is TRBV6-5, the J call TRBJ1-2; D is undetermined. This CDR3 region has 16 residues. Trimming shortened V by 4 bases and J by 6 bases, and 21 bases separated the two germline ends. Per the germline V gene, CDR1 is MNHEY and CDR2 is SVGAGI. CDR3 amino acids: CASSSRSWGVGDGYTF. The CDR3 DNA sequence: TGTGCCAGCAGTTCACGGTCTTGGGGAGTTGGAGATGGCTACACCTTC.

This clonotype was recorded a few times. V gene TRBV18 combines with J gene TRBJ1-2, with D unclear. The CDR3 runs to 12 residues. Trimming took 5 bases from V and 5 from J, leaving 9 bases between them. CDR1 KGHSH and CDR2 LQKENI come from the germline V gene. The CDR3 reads CASSDDRYGYTF. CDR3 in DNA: TGTGCCAGCTCAGATGACCGGTATGGCTACACCTTC.

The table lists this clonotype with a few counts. The CDR3 DNA follows: TGCGCCAGCAAATCAGGACTAGCGGGGGGGCTTCGGCAAGAGACCCAGTACTTC. Translated: CASKSGLAGGLRQETQYF. The chain uses TRBV10-2 and TRBJ2-5, with 15 bases that match TRBD2. V dropped 7 bases and J dropped 2; count of bases not matched to a gene: 11. Germline V lookup: CDR1 WSHSY, CDR2 SAAADI. The CDR3 has 18 amino acids.

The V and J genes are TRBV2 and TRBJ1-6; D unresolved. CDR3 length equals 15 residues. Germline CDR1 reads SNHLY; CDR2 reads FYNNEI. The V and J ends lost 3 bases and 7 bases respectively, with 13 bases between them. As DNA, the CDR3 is TGTGCCAGCAGTGATTCGGGCGTGGGGAATTCACCCCTCCACTTT. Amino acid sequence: CASSDSGVGNSPLHF.

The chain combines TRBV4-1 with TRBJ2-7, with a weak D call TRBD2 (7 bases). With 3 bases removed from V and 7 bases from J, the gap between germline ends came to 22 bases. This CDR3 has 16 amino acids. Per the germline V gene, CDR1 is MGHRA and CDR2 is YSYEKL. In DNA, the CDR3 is TGCGCCAGCAGCCATCCCGGGGGGCCTAGCCCCGGGGAGCAGTACTTC. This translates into CASSHPGGPSPGEQYF.

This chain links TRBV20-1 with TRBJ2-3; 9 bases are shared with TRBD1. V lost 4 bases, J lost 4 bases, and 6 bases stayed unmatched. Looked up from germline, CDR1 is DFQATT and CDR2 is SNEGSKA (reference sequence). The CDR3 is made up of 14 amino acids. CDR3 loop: CSATTRTGADTQYF. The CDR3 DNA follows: TGCAGTGCTACCACCCGGACAGGGGCAGATACGCAGTATTTT.

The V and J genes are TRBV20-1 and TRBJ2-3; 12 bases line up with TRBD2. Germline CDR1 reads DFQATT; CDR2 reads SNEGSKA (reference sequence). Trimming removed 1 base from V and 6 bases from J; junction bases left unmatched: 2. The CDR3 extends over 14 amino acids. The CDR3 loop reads CSARASGGADTQYF. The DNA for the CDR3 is TGCAGTGCTAGAGCTAGCGGGGGGGCGGATACGCAGTATTTT.

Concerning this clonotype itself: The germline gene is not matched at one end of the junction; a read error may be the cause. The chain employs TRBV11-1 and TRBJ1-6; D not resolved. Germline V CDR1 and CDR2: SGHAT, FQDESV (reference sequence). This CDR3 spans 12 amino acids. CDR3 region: CASSLAGTALHF. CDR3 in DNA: TGTGCCAGCAGCCTAGCGGGAACGGCCCTCCACTTT.

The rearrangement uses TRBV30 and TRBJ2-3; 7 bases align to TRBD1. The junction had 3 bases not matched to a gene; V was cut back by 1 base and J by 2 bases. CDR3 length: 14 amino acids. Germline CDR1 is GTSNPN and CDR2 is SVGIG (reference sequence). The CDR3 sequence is CAWSGQGNTDTQYF. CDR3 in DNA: TGTGCCTGGAGTGGACAGGGTAACACAGATACGCAGTATTTT.

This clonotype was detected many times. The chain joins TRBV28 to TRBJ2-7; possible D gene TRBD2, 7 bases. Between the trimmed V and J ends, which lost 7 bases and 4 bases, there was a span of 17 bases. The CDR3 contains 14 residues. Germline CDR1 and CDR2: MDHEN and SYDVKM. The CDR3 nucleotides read TGTGCCAGCACGATGGGAGGGACACCTTACGAGCAGTACGTC. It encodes CASTMGGTPYEQYV.